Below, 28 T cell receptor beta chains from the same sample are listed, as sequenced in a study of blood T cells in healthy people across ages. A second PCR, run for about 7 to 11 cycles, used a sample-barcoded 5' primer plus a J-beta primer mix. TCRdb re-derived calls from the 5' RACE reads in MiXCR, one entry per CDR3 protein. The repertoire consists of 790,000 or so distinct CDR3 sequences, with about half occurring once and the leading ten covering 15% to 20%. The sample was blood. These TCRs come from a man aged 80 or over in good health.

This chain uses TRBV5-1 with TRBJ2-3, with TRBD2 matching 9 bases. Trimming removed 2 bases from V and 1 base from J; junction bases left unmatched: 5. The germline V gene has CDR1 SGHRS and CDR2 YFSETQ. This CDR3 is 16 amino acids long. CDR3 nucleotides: TGCGCCAGCAGCTTTAACCCTAGCGGGGGCACAGATACGCAGTATTTT. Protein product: CASSFNPSGGTDTQYF.

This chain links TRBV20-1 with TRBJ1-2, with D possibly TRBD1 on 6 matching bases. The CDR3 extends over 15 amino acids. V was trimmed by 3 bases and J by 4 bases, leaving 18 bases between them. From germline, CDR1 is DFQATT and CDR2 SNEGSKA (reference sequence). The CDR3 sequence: CSASPKRGGPYGYTF. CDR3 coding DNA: TGCAGTGCTAGCCCCAAACGAGGGGGACCCTATGGCTACACCTTC.

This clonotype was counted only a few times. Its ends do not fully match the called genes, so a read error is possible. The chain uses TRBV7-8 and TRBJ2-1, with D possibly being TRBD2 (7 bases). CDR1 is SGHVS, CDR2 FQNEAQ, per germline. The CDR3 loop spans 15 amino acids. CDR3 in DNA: TGTGCCAGTAGCTTACAGGGACTATCCTACAATGAGCAGTTCTTC. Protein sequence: CASSLQGLSYNEQFF.

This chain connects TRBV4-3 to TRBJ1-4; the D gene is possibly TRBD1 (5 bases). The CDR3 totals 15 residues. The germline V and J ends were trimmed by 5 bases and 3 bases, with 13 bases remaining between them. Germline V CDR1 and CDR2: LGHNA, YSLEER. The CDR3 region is CASSAIGAANEKLFF. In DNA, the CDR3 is TGCGCCAGCAGCGCGATCGGGGCGGCTAATGAAAAACTGTTTTTT.

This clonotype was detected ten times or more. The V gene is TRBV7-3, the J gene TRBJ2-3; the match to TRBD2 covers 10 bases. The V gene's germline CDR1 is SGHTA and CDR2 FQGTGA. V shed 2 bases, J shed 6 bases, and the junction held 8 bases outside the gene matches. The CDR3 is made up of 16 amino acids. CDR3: CASSLALTSGIDTQYF. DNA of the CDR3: TGTGCCAGCAGCTTAGCCCTTACTAGCGGGATTGATACGCAGTATTTT. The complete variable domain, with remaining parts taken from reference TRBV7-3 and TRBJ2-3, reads GAGVSQTPSNKVTEKGKYVELRCDPISGHTALYWYRQSLGQGPEFLIYFQGTGAADDSGLPNDRFFAVRPEGSVSTLKIQRTERGDSAVYLCASSLALTSGIDTQYFGPGTRLTVL.

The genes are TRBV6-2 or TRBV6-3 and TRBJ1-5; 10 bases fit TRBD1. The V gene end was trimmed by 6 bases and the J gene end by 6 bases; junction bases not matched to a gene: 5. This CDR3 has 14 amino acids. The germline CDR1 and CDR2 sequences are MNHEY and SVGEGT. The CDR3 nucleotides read TGTGCCAGCAGCCGGGACAGGGGAAGTCAGCCCCAGCATTTT. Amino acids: CASSRDRGSQPQHF.

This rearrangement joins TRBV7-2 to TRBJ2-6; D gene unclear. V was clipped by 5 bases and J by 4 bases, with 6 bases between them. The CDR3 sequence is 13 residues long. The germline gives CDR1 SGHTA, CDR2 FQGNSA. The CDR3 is CASSVPGANVLTF. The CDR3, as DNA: TGTGCCAGCAGCGTGCCCGGGGCCAACGTCCTGACTTTC.

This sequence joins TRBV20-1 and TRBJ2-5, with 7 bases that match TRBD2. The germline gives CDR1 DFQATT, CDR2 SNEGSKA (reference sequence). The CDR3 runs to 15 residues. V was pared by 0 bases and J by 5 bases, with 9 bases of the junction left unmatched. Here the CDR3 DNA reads TGCAGTGCTAGAGACTGGCGGGAGCCCGGCGAGACCCAGTACTTC. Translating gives CSARDWREPGETQYF.

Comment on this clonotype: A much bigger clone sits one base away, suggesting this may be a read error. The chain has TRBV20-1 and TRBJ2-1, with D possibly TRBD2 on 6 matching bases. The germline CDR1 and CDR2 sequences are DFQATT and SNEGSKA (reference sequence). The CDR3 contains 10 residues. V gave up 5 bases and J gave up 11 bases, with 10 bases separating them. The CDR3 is CSALAGQQFF. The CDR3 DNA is TGCAGTGCTCTTGCGGGACAGCAGTTCTTC.

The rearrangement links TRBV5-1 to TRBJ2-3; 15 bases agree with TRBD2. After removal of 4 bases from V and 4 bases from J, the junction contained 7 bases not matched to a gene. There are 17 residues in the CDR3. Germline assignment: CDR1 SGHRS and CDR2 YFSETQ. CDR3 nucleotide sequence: TGCGCCAGCAGCCGGAATGGACTAGCGGGAGGGTCAGATACGCAGTATTTT. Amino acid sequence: CASSRNGLAGGSDTQYF.

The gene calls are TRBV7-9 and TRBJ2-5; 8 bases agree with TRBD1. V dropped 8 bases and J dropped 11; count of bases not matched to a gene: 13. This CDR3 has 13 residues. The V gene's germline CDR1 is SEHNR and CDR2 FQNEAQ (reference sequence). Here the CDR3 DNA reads TGTGCCAGCTCAGGGGGCGGGCCCTATGAGCAGTACTTC. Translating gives CASSGGGPYEQYF.

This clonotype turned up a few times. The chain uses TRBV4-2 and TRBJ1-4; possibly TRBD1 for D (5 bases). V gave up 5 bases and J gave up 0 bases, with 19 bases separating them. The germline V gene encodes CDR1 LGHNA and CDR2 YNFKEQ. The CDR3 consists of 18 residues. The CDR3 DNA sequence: TGTGCCAGCAGCTCCCACCTTACGACAGAAGCAACTAATGAAAAACTGTTTTTT. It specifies CASSSHLTTEATNEKLFF.

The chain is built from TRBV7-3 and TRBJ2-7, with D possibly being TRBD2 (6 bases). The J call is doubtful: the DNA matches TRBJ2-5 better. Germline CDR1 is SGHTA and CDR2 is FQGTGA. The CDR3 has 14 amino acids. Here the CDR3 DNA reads TGTGCCAGCAGCTTAGACGGGAGTTCGGAGACCCAGTACTTC. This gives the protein CASSLDGSSETQYF.

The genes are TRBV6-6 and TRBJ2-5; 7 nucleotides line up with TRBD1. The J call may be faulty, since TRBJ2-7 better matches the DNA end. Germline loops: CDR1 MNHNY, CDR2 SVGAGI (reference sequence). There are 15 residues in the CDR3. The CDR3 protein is CASSWPTQGFHEQYF. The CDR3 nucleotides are TGTGCCAGCAGTTGGCCTACACAGGGGTTCCACGAGCAGTACTTC.

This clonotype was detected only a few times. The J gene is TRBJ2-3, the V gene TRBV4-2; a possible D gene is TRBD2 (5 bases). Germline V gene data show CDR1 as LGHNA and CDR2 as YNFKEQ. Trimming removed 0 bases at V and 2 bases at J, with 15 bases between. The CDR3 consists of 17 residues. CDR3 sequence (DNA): TGTGCCAGCAGCCAAGATCAGCGAGGGCTGTACACAGATACGCAGTATTTT. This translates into CASSQDQRGLYTDTQYF.

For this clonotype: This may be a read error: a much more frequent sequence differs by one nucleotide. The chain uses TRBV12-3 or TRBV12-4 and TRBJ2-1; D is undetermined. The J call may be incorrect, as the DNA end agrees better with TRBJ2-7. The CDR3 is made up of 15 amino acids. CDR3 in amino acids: CASSLVASSYNEQYF. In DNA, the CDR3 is TGTGCCAGCAGTTTGGTTGCGAGCTCCTACAATGAGCAGTACTTC.

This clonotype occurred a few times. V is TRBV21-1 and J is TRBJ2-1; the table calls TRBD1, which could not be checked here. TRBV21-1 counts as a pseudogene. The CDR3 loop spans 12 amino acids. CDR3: CASSKCPGQQFF. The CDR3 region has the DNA TGTGCCAGCAGCAAATGCCCGGGACAGCAGTTCTTC.

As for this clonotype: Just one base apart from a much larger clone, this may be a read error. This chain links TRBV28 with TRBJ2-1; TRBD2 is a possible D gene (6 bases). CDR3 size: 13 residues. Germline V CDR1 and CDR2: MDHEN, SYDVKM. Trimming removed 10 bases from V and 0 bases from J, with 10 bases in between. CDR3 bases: TGTGCCACCGGGGGTAGCTCCTACAATGAGCAGTTCTTC. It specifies CATGGSSYNEQFF.

The CDR3 DNA sequence: TGTGCCAGCAGTGAAACGGGACTAGCGGGAGGAAAGGATGAGCAGTTCTTC. Encoded protein: CASSETGLAGGKDEQFF. V and J are TRBV2 and TRBJ2-1, with TRBD2 identical over 15 bases. V was pared by 2 bases and J by 8 bases, with 7 bases of the junction left unmatched. Germline-derived CDR1 and CDR2 are SNHLY and FYNNEI. This CDR3 comprises 17 residues.

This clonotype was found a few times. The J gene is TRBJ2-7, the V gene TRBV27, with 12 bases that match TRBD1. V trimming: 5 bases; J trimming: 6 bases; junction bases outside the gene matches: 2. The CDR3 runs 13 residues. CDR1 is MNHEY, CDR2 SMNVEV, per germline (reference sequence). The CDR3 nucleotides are TGTGCCAGCAGTGGGACAGGGGGCCTCGAGCAGTACTTC. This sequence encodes CASSGTGGLEQYF.

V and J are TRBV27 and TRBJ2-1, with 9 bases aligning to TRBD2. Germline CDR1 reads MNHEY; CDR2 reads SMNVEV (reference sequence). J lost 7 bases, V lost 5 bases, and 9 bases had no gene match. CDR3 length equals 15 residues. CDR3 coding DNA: TGTGCCAGCAGTCCCCCGGCTAGCGGGAATAATGAGCAGTTCTTC. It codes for CASSPPASGNNEQFF.

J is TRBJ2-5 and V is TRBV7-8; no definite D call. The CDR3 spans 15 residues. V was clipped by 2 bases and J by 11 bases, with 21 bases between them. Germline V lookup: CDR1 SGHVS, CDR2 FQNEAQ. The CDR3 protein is CASSLTPQGMDEQYF. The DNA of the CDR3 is TGTGCCAGCAGCTTAACCCCTCAAGGAATGGATGAGCAGTACTTC. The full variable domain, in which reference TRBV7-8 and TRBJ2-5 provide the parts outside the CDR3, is GAGVSQSPRYKVAKRGQDVALRCDPISGHVSLFWYQQALGQGPEFLTYFQNEAQLDKSGLPSDRFFAERPEGSVSTLKIQRTQQEDSAVYLCASSLTPQGMDEQYFGPGTRLLVL.

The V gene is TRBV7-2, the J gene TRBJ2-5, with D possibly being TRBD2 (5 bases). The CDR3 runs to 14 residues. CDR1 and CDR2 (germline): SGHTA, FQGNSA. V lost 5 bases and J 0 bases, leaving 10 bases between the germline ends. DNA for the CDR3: TGTGCCAGCAGCCCCGGGAAGTACCAAGAGACCCAGTACTTC. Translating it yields CASSPGKYQETQYF. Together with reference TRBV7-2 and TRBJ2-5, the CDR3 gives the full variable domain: GAGVSQSPSNKVTEKGKDVELRCDPISGHTALYWYRQSLGQGLEFLIYFQGNSAPDKSGLPSDRFSAERTGGSVSTLTIQRTQQEDSAVYLCASSPGKYQETQYFGPGTRLLVL.

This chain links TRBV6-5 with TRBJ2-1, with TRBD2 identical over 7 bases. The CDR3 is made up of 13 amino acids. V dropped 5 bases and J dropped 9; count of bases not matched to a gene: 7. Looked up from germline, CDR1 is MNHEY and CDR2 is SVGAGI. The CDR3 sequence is CASSQSGKGEQFF. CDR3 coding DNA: TGTGCCAGCAGTCAAAGCGGGAAGGGTGAGCAGTTCTTC.

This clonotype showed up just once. CDR3 DNA: TGTGCCAGCAGTTTACCTAGCGGCGTCAAGAATGAGCAGTTCTTC. It yields the protein CASSLPSGVKNEQFF. The V gene is TRBV12-3 or TRBV12-4, the J gene TRBJ2-1; the match to TRBD2 covers 7 bases. The CDR3 runs to 15 residues. Germline trimming cut 2 bases from V and 7 bases from J; bases unmatched to any gene: 8.

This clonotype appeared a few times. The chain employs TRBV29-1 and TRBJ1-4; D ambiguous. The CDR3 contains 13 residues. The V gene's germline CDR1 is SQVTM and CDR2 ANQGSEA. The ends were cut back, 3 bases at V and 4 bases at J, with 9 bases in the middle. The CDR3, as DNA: TGCAGCGTTGATGCTGGATTTAATGAAAAACTGTTTTTT. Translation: CSVDAGFNEKLFF.

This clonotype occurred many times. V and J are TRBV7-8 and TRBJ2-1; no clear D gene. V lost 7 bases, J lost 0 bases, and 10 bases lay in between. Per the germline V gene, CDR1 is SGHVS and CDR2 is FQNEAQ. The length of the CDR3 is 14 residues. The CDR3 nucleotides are TGTGCCAGCAACCTGAGAAGCTCCTACAATGAGCAGTTCTTC. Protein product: CASNLRSSYNEQFF.

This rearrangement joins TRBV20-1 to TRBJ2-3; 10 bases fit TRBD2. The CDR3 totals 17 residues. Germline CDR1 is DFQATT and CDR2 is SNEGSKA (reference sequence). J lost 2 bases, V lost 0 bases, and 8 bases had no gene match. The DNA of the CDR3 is TGCAGTGCTAGAGATTTAGGACTAGCGGTCCCCACAGATACGCAGTATTTT. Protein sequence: CSARDLGLAVPTDTQYF.